A single T cell receptor beta chain is shown here with its context. Its target is unknown. This sample is drawn from a study of breast tumors, draining lymph nodes, adjacent tissues. Regarding the study as a whole: Compared with basal-like, luminal-like tumors shared significantly more repertoire with nontumor tissue.

The lymph nodes were axillary draining lymph nodes from breast cancer patients. TCRdb independently ran MiXCR on the multiplex PCR reads; one entry per CDR3 protein. Here the sample spans approximately 210,000 distinct CDR3 sequences, 32% being singletons. Sequencing was performed on axillary lymph node tissue. This receptor was obtained from a female donor with breast cancer. Some clones in this sample may be carry-over from other donors' samples.

CDR3 sequence: CASSLRQGATNEKLFF. The CDR3 bases are TGTGCCAGCAGCCTGCGACAGGGGGCAACTAATGAAAAACTGTTTTTT. The chain joins TRBV7-6 to TRBJ1-4, with 9 bases matching TRBD1. Trimming at V came to 5 bases and at J to 0 bases, leaving 4 bases not matched to a gene. The V gene's germline CDR1 is SGHVS and CDR2 FNYEAQ. The CDR3 runs 16 residues.